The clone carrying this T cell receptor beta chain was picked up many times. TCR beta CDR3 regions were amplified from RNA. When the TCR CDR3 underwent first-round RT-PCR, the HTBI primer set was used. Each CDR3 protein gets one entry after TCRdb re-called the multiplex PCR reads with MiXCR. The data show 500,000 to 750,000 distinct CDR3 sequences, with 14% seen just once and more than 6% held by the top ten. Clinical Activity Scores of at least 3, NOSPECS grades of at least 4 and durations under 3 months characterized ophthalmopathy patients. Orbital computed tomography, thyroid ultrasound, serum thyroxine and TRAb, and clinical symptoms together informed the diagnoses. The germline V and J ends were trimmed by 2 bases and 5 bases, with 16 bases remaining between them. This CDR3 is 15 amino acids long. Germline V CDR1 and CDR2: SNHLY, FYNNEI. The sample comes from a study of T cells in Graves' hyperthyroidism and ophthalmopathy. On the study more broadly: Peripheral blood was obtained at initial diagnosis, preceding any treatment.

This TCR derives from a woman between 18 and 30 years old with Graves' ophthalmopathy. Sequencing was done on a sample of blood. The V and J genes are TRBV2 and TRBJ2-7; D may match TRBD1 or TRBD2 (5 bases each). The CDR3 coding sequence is TGTGCCAGCAGTGAACCCGCAGGGATAGCGAACGAGCAGTACTTC. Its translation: CASSEPAGIANEQYF. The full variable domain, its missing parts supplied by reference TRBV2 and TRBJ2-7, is EPEVTQTPSHQVTQMGQEVILRCVPISNHLYFYWYRQILGQKVEFLVSFYNNEISEKSEIFDDQFSVERPDGSNFTLKIRSTKLEDSAMYFCASSEPAGIANEQYFGPGTRLTVT.